The 13 T cell receptor beta chains below all came from one sample that was sequenced in a study of T cell changes during pregnancy in multiple sclerosis. Generated by immunoSEQ multiplex PCR, the TCRdb table keeps only in-frame clones and is missing some. The sample yields about 70,000 clones, around 92% seen once. Source: CD8+ T cells from peripheral blood mononuclear cells, taken in the third trimester of pregnancy. These receptors all come from a female donor in good health, enrolled as a control in a pregnancy study.

This chain uses TRBV7-2 with TRBJ1-2, with 11 bases fitting TRBD1. CDR1 and CDR2 from the germline V gene are SGHTA and FQGNSA. J gave up 7 bases and V 4 bases, and 8 bases lay outside the gene matches. The CDR3 has 15 residues. Here the CDR3 reads CASSSGQGAPGGYTF. Here the CDR3 DNA reads TGTGCCAGCAGCTCAGGACAGGGGGCGCCGGGTGGCTACACCTTC.

The rearrangement uses TRBV27 and TRBJ1-1; no clear D. This CDR3 is built from 15 residues. Germline CDR1 MNHEY, CDR2 SMNVEV (reference sequence). Trimming removed 5 bases from V and 2 bases from J, with 15 bases in between. For the CDR3, the DNA is TGTGCCAGCAGTCCAATGGCAGGCATAAACACTGAAGCTTTCTTT. This codes for CASSPMAGINTEAFF.

The CDR3: CASRPRGTVEQYF. Here the CDR3 DNA reads TGTGCCAGCAGACCCAGGGGTACGGTCGAGCAGTACTTC. The V and J genes are TRBV6-5 and TRBJ2-7; D is possibly TRBD1 (6 bases). The CDR3 spans 13 residues. Germline V gene lookup returns CDR1 MNHEY and CDR2 SVGAGI. V was pared by 6 bases and J by 6 bases, with 15 bases between.

This chain links TRBV7-9 with TRBJ2-4, with a possible D match to TRBD2 (6 bases). The CDR3 extends over 15 amino acids. CDR1 is SEHNR and CDR2 is FQNEAQ in the germline V gene (reference sequence). V lost 6 bases to trimming and J lost 3 bases, with 15 bases between them. DNA for the CDR3: TGTGCCAGCAGGGGCGGGGAAGGCGACAAAAACATTCAGTACTTC. Translating it yields CASRGGEGDKNIQYF.

The chain joins TRBV28 to TRBJ2-7; 8 bases align to TRBD1. This CDR3 region has 15 residues. The V gene's germline CDR1 is MDHEN and CDR2 SYDVKM. With 4 bases clipped from V and 3 bases from J, the junction kept 8 bases outside the gene matches. CDR3 amino acids: CASSSLAGGYYEQYF. CDR3 DNA: TGTGCCAGCAGTTCCTTGGCAGGGGGCTACTACGAGCAGTACTTC.

The chain uses TRBV28 and TRBJ2-3, with a weak D call TRBD1 (5 bases). CDR3 length equals 14 residues. V was clipped by 3 bases and J by 2 bases, with 9 bases between them. CDR1 and CDR2 (germline): MDHEN, SYDVKM. CDR3 in DNA: TGTGCCAGCAGTTTGGACACCTTCACAGATACGCAGTATTTT. Protein: CASSLDTFTDTQYF.

This rearrangement joins TRBV19 to TRBJ2-1; 9 nucleotides agree with TRBD1. The junction had 10 bases not matched to a gene; V was cut back by 4 bases and J by 9 bases. The CDR3 consists of 15 residues. Germline lookup yields CDR1 LNHDA and CDR2 SQIVND (reference sequence). CDR3 DNA: TGTGCCAGTAGTAGGGACAGGGTGGGGGGGACTGAGCAGTTCTTC. This codes for CASSRDRVGGTEQFF.

The chain carries TRBV30 and TRBJ2-7; possible D gene TRBD2, 5 bases. CDR1 GTSNPN and CDR2 SVGIG come from the germline V gene (reference sequence). CDR3 length equals 16 residues. Trimming took 6 bases from V and 2 from J, leaving 23 bases between them. Here the CDR3 reads CACLERESSLAYEQYF. CDR3 nucleotides: TGTGCCTGCCTTGAGAGGGAATCATCTTTGGCCTACGAGCAGTACTTC. The full variable domain, in which reference TRBV30 and TRBJ2-7 provide the parts outside the CDR3, is SQTIHQWPATLVQPVGSPLSLECTVEGTSNPNLYWYRQAAGRGLQLLFYSVGIGQISSEVPQNLSASRPQDRQFILSSKKLLLSDSGFYLCACLERESSLAYEQYFGPGTRLTVT.

This clone was detected only once. The V call is TRBV14, the J call TRBJ1-2, with 7 bases that match TRBD1. Germline-derived CDR1 and CDR2 are SGHDN and FVKESK. V shed 3 bases and J 4 bases; nucleotides not matched to a gene: 11. The length of the CDR3 is 16 residues. The CDR3 coding sequence is TGTGCCAGCAGCCACGAAGACTCCGGGACAGCCTATGGCTACACCTTC. Amino acid sequence: CASSHEDSGTAYGYTF.

This rearrangement joins TRBV27 to TRBJ2-1; 11 bases agree with TRBD2. Germline trimming cut 5 bases from V and 4 bases from J; bases unmatched to any gene: 10. The CDR3 spans 17 residues. The V gene's germline CDR1 is MNHEY and CDR2 SMNVEV (reference sequence). CDR3 DNA sequence: TGTGCCAGCAGTCCAACACATAGCGGGGGGGATTACAATGAGCAGTTCTTC. As protein: CASSPTHSGGDYNEQFF.

This clone appeared a few times. The chain joins TRBV19 to TRBJ1-2; 10 bases line up with TRBD1. The J segment lost 5 bases and the V segment lost 4 bases, leaving 10 bases of the junction unmatched. The CDR3 has 16 residues. Germline CDR1 is LNHDA and CDR2 is SQIVND (reference sequence). DNA of the CDR3: TGTGCCAGTAGTAACGAGTGGGACAGGGGTGGTTATGGCTACACCTTC. It is translated as CASSNEWDRGGYGYTF.

J is TRBJ1-1 and V is TRBV30; weak D call: TRBD1 (5 bases). CDR3 size: 12 residues. Germline V CDR1 and CDR2: GTSNPN, SVGIG (reference sequence). The CDR3 region is CACPGGETEAFF. DNA for the CDR3: TGTGCATGTCCCGGGGGGGAGACTGAAGCTTTCTTT.

V gene TRBV19 combines with J gene TRBJ1-1; maybe TRBD1 (5 bases). Per germline, CDR1 LNHDA and CDR2 SQIVND (reference sequence). V was shortened by 3 bases and J by 5 bases, with 13 bases between the two germline ends. The CDR3 is 14 amino acids. The CDR3 sequence: CASSMGGTRTEAFF. The CDR3 nucleotides are TGTGCCAGTAGTATGGGCGGGACCAGGACTGAAGCTTTCTTT.